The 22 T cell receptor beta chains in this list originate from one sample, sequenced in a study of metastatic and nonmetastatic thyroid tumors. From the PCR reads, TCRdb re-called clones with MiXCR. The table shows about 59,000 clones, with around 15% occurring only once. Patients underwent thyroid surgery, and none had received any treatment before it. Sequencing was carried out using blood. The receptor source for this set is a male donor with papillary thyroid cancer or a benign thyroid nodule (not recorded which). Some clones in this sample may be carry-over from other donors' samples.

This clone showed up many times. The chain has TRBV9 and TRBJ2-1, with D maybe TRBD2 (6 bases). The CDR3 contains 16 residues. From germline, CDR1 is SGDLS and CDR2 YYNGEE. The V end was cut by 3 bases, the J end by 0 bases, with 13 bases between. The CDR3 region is CASSAPSGSSYNEQFF. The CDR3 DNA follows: TGTGCCAGCAGCGCCCCTTCCGGGAGCTCCTACAATGAGCAGTTCTTC.

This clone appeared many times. CDR3 amino acids: CASSSPGQGNQPQHF. The CDR3 bases are TGTGCCAGCAGTTCCCCGGGACAGGGCAATCAGCCCCAGCATTTT. The rearrangement uses TRBV6-5 and TRBJ1-5; 8 bases align to TRBD1. V gave up 4 bases and J gave up 2 bases; unmatched junction bases: 4. The V gene's germline CDR1 is MNHEY and CDR2 SVGAGI. The CDR3 has 15 residues.

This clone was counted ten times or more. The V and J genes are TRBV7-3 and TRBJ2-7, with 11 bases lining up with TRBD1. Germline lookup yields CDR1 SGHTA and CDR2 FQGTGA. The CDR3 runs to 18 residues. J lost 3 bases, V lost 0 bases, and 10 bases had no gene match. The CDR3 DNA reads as TGTGCCAGCAGCTTAACTTCTTTCGGGACAGGGGGGTTCTACGAGCAGTACTTC. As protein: CASSLTSFGTGGFYEQYF.

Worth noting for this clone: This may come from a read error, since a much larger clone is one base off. The CDR3 DNA reads TGTGCCAGCAGCAGCGACGGGTCTGGCCTCACAGATACGCAGTATTTT. Its protein product is CASSSDGSGLTDTQYF. This chain connects TRBV5-6 to TRBJ2-3; D is unresolved. Per the germline V gene, CDR1 is SGHDT and CDR2 is YYEEEE. V dropped 4 bases and J dropped 2 bases, with 17 bases sitting between them. This CDR3 has 16 residues.

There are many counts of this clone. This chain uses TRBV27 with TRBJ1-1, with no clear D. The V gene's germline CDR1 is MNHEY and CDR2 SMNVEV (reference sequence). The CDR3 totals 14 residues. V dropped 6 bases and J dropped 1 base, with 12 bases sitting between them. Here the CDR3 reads CASSLGGQNTEAFF. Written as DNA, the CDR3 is TGTGCCAGCAGCCTTGGAGGGCAGAACACTGAAGCTTTCTTT.

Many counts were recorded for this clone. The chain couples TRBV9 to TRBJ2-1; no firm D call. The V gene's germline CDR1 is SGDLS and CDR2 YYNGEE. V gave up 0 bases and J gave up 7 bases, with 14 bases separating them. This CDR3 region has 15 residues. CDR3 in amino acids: CASSVDGRQRNEQFF. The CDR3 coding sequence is TGTGCCAGCAGCGTAGATGGACGGCAACGAAATGAGCAGTTCTTC.

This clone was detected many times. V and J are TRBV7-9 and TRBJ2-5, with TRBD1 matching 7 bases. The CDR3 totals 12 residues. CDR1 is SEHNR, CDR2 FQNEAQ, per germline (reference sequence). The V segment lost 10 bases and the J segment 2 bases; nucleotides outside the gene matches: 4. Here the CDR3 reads CATRTGQETQYF. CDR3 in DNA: TGTGCCACCCGGACAGGACAAGAGACCCAGTACTTC. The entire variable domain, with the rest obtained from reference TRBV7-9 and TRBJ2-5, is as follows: DTGVSQNPRHKITKRGQNVTFRCDPISEHNRLYWYRQTLGQGPEFLTYFQNEAQLEKSRLLSDRFSAERPKGSFSTLEIQRTEQGDSAMYLCATRTGQETQYFGPGTRLLVL.

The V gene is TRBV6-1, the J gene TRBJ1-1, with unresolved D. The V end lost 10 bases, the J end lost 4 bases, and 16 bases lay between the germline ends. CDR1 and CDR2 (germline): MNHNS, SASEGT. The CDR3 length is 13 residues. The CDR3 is CATPHAETTEAFF. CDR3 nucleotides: TGTGCCACCCCCCACGCAGAGACCACTGAAGCTTTCTTT.

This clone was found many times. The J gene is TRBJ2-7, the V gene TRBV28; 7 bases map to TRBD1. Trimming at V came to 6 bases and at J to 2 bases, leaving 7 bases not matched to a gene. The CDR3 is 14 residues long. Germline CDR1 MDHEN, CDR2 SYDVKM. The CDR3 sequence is CASRTGTATYEQYF. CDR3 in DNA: TGTGCCAGCAGGACCGGGACAGCTACCTACGAGCAGTACTTC.

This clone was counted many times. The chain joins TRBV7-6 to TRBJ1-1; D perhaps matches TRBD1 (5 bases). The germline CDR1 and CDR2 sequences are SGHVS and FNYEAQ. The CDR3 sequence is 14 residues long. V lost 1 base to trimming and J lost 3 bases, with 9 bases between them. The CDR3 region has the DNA TGTGCCAGCAGCTTAGAGGTGGGGGACACTGAAGCTTTCTTT. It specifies CASSLEVGDTEAFF. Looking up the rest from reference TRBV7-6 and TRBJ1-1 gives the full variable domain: GAGVSQSPRYKVTKRGQDVALRCDPISGHVSLYWYRQALGQGPEFLTYFNYEAQQDKSGLPNDRFSAERPEGSISTLTIQRTEQRDSAMYRCASSLEVGDTEAFFGQGTRLTVV.

The CDR3 DNA follows: TGTGCCAGCAGCCGAGGGGACGGGCCCTGGGGCTACACCTTC. This codes for CASSRGDGPWGYTF. The chain couples TRBV3-1 to TRBJ1-2; perhaps TRBD1 as D (5 bases). This CDR3 contains 14 residues. Trimming removed 4 bases from V and 8 bases from J, with 17 bases in between. Germline V gene lookup returns CDR1 LGHDT and CDR2 YNNKEL (reference sequence).

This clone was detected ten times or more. The CDR3: CASSAYLSYNSPLHF. The DNA of the CDR3 is TGTGCCAGCAGTGCCTACCTTTCCTATAATTCACCCCTCCACTTT. The chain joins TRBV28 to TRBJ1-6; D is undetermined. This CDR3 spans 15 amino acids. Trimming removed 5 bases at V and 1 base at J, with 9 bases between. Germline assignment: CDR1 MDHEN and CDR2 SYDVKM. Combining the CDR3 with reference TRBV28 and TRBJ1-6 gives the whole variable domain DVKVTQSSRYLVKRTGEKVFLECVQDMDHENMFWYRQDPGLGLRLIYFSYDVKMKEKGDIPEGYSVSREKKERFSLILESASTNQTSMYLCASSAYLSYNSPLHFGNGTRLTVT.

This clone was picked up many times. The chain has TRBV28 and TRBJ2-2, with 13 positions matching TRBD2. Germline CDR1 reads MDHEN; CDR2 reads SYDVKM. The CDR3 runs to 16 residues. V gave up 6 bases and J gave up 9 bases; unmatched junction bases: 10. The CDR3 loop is CASSDGTSGAVWELFF. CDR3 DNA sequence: TGTGCCAGCAGCGACGGGACTAGCGGGGCAGTTTGGGAGCTGTTTTTT.

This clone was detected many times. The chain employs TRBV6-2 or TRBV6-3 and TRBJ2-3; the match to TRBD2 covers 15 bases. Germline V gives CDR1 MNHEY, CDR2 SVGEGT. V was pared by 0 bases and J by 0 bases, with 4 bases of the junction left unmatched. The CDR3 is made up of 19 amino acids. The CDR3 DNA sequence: TGTGCCAGCAGTTACTCGGGACTAGCGGGGGGCAAAAGCACAGATACGCAGTATTTT. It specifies CASSYSGLAGGKSTDTQYF.

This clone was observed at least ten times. CDR3 nucleotides: TGTGCCAGCAGTTGGGGGACAGGGTACAATGAGCAGTTCTTC. This encodes CASSWGTGYNEQFF. The chain combines TRBV28 with TRBJ2-1, with 9 nucleotides matching TRBD1. The CDR3 has 14 amino acids. Germline V gene data show CDR1 as MDHEN and CDR2 as SYDVKM. The ends lost 4 bases at V and 4 bases at J; junction bases unmatched: 2.

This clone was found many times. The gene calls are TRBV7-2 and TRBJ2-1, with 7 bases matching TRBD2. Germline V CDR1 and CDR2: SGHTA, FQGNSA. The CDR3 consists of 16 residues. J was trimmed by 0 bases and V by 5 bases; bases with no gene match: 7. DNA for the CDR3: TGTGCCAGCAGCGACAGCGGGACCTACTCCTACAATGAGCAGTTCTTC. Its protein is CASSDSGTYSYNEQFF.

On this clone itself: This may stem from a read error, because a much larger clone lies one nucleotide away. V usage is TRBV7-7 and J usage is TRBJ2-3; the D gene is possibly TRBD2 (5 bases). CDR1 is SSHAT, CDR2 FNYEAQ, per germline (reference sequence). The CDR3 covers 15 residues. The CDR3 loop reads CASSYSVRAEDTQYF. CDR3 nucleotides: TGTGCTAGCAGCTATAGCGTGAGGGCCGAGGATACGCAGTATTTT.

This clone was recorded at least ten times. The CDR3 is CAIAERETTYNEQFF. CDR3 nucleotide sequence: TGTGCCATCGCTGAGCGGGAGACGACCTACAATGAGCAGTTCTTC. This chain joins TRBV10-3 and TRBJ2-1; TRBD2 matches 8 bases. V lost 8 bases to trimming and J lost 2 bases; unmatched junction nucleotides: 8. CDR1 is ENHRY, CDR2 SYGVKD, per germline. The length of the CDR3 is 15 residues.

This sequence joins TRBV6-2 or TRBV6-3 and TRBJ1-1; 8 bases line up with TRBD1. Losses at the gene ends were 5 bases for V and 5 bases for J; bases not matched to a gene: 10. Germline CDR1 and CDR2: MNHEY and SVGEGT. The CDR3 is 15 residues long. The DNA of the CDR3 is TGTGCCAGCAGTGGCCATTGGACAGGGAAAACTGAAGCTTTCTTT. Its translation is CASSGHWTGKTEAFF.

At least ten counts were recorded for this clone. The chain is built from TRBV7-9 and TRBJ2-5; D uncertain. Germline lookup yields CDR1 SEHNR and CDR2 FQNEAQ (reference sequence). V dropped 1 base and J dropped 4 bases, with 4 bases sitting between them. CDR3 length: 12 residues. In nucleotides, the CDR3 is TGTGCCAGCAGCTTAGTTGGAGAGACCCAGTACTTC. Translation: CASSLVGETQYF.

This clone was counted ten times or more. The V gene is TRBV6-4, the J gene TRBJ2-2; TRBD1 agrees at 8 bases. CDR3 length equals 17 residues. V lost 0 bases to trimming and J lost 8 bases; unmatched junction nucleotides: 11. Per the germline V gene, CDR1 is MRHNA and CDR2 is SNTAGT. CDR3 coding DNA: TGTGCCAGCAGTGACTCCCTCCCAGGACAGGGTCTAGGGGAGCTGTTTTTT. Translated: CASSDSLPGQGLGELFF.

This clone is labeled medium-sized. The CDR3 loop is CASSDHGQPQHF. CDR3 in DNA: TGTGCCAGCAGTGATCATGGCCAGCCCCAGCATTTT. The J gene is TRBJ1-5, the V gene TRBV6-1; D unclear. V lost 3 bases to trimming and J lost 7 bases, with 7 bases between them. This CDR3 comprises 12 residues. Germline-derived CDR1 and CDR2 are MNHNS and SASEGT.